The rows below give T cell receptor beta chains drawn from one sample of a study of T cells after somatic rescue of genetic block. The method was immunoSEQ multiplex PCR; TCRdb's version includes in-frame clones alone and lacks a portion of them. The sample includes roughly 120,000 clones, just over 90% of them seen just once. Material for sequencing was peripheral blood mononuclear cells (PBMCs). The source is a young woman. The CDR3 runs from the conserved cysteine through the conserved F or W. D genes are given only for firm matches. Part of the rows lack a size; the others show once, few, many or a class for expanded clones.

- | TRBJ2-3 | TRBV7-6 | - | TGTGCCAGCAGCTTAGTTCCAGCCCCCGTGGGCGATACGCAGTATTTT | CASSLVPAPVGDTQYF
- | TRBJ1-4 | TRBV4-3 | - | TGCGCCAGCAGCCTTCAGGCGTCTCGGGGTGAAAAACTGTTTTTT | CASSLQASRGEKLFF
- | TRBJ1-4 | TRBV29-1 | TRBD1 | TGCAGCGTTGAAGGTACAGGGGGCCCAAATGAAAAACTGTTTTTT | CSVEGTGGPNEKLFF
- | TRBJ2-4 | TRBV10-3 | - | TGTGCCATCAGTGAGCCGGGAGAAAACATTCAGTACTTC | CAISEPGENIQYF
- | TRBJ1-2 | TRBV5-6 | - | TGTGCCAGCAGCTTGCAGGGATTCCTCTCAGGCTACACCTTC | CASSLQGFLSGYTF
- | TRBJ2-6 | TRBV4-2 | - | TGTGCCAGCAGCCAAGATCTAAAAAACGTCAGGATCCCCTTCTCTGGGGCCAACGTCCTGACTTTC | CASSQDLKNVRIPFSGANVLTF
- | TRBJ2-3 | TRBV5-4 | TRBD2 | TGTGCCAGCAGCTTGGCCTCGGGGCTAGCGGGGAACACAGATACGCAGTATTTT | CASSLASGLAGNTDTQYF
- | TRBJ2-5 | TRBV5-8 | - | TGTGCCAGCAGCTTGGGGGGGACCCAGTACTTC | CASSLGGTQYF
few | TRBJ1-3 | TRBV19 | - | TGTGCCAGTAGTTTTAACGGAAACACCATATATTTT | CASSFNGNTIYF
- | TRBJ2-7 | TRBV7-5 | - | TGTGCCAGAAGCTTAGGTATGCGGGCGCGAGGCGAGCAGTACTTC | CARSLGMRARGEQYF
- | TRBJ2-7 | TRBV21-1 | - | TGTGCCAGCAGCAAAGTCCGGGGTTTGTTGTACGAGCAGTACTTC | CASSKVRGLLYEQYF
- | TRBJ1-1 | TRBV15 | TRBD1 | TGTGCCACCAGCACTCGACAGGGTCGTACTGAAGCTTTCTTT | CATSTRQGRTEAFF
- | TRBJ1-1 | TRBV18 | - | TGTGCCAGCTCACCAGTGCCCGAGAACACTGAAGCTTTCTTT | CASSPVPENTEAFF
- | TRBJ2-7 | TRBV4-2 | TRBD1 | TGTGCCAGCAGCCAATCTAACAGGGGGCACGAGCAGTACTTC | CASSQSNRGHEQYF
- | TRBJ1-6 | TRBV7-3 | TRBD1 | TGTGCCAGCAGCCCGACAGGGAATGCGAATTCACCCCTCCACTTT | CASSPTGNANSPLHF
- | TRBJ1-2 | TRBV5-6 | TRBD1 | TGTGCCAGCAGCTTGGGGACAGGGGGAATGTATGGCTACACCTTC | CASSLGTGGMYGYTF
- | TRBJ1-2 | TRBV9 | - | TGTGCCAGCAGCGAGGGGACGGGAAGGAGCTACACCTTC | CASSEGTGRSYTF
- | TRBJ2-3 | TRBV7-2 | TRBD2 | TGTGCCAGCAGCTTTGGTCTAGCGGGGGGCACAGATACGCAGTATTTT | CASSFGLAGGTDTQYF
- | TRBJ2-5 | TRBV10-1 | - | TGCGCCACCGCACTAGTCCAAGAGACCCAGTACTTC | CATALVQETQYF
- | TRBJ1-1 | TRBV6-1 | TRBD1 | TGTGCCACCAGGGGGACGCGGATGAACACTGAAGCTTTCTTT | CATRGTRMNTEAFF
- | TRBJ2-1 | TRBV7-3 | - | TGTGCCAGCAGCGAGAACAATGAGCAGTTCTTC | CASSENNEQFF
- | TRBJ2-5 | TRBV7-3 | - | TGTGCCAGCAGCCAGACAGGTCGTCAAGAGACCCAGTACTTC | CASSQTGRQETQYF
- | TRBJ1-2 | TRBV11-3 | - | TGTGCCAGCAGCGAAGGGGCAGAACTTCCCTATGGCTACACCTTC | CASSEGAELPYGYTF
- | TRBJ1-3 | TRBV6-5 | - | TGTGCCAGCAGTTCGCTAGCGGGGCGGTTCGGAAACACCATATATTTT | CASSSLAGRFGNTIYF
- | TRBJ1-5 | TRBV20-1 | - | TGCAGTGCCAGCCCGGATCAGCCCCAGCATTTT | CSASPDQPQHF
- | TRBJ1-5 | TRBV28 | - | TGTGCCAGCAGGCCCCGGGAAGATAAGAGCAATCAGCCCCAGCATTTT | CASRPREDKSNQPQHF
- | TRBJ1-1 | TRBV5-1 | - | TGCGCCAGCAGCTATTACAGGGCTTTGAACACTGAAGCTTTCTTT | CASSYYRALNTEAFF
- | TRBJ2-2 | TRBV6-9 | - | TGTGCCAGCAGTTATTCGATACTCAGGGGCACCGGGGAGCTGTTTTTT | CASSYSILRGTGELFF
few | TRBJ1-1 | TRBV14 | - | TGTGCCAGCAGCCCTGTAGGAGGGGAGTTAGCTTTCTTT | CASSPVGGELAFF
- | TRBJ1-5 | TRBV28 | - | TGTGCCAGCAGCCCCCTGGGGGGGCTAGGCAATCAGCCCCAGCATTTT | CASSPLGGLGNQPQHF
- | TRBJ2-2 | TRBV5-1 | TRBD1 | TGCGCCAGCAGCTCCGGGACAGGGTACACCGGGGAGCTGTTTTTT | CASSSGTGYTGELFF
few | TRBJ1-1 | TRBV27 | - | TGTGCCAGCAGCCCAACCCAGGTTAATCTGAACACTGAAGCTTTCTTT | CASSPTQVNLNTEAFF
- | TRBJ1-1 | TRBV28 | - | TGTGCCAGCAGACCGGGGTCCGGGCCTAACACTGAAGCTTTCTTT | CASRPGSGPNTEAFF
- | TRBJ1-2 | TRBV4-3 | - | TGCGCCAGCAGCCAAGAAGAGGGTAGCTATGGCTACACCTTC | CASSQEEGSYGYTF
- | TRBJ1-6 | TRBV27 | - | TGTGCCAGCAGGGTGACAGTGGGTCATTCACCCCTCCACTTT | CASRVTVGHSPLHF
- | TRBJ2-3 | TRBV29-1 | - | TGCAGCGTTGGGACAGTCTTCAGCACAGATACGCAGTATTTT | CSVGTVFSTDTQYF
- | TRBJ1-6 | TRBV7-9 | - | TGTGCCAGCAGCTTACTAGACAGGCCCAGTCGTAATTCACCCCTCCACTTT | CASSLLDRPSRNSPLHF
- | TRBJ2-7 | TRBV4-2 | TRBD1 | TGTGCCAGCAGCCCAATGGGGATTACAGGGGCGGCCTACGAGCAGTACTTC | CASSPMGITGAAYEQYF
few | TRBJ2-2 | TRBV4-1 | - | TGCGCCAGCAGCCAAAGCACCGGGGAGCTGTTTTTT | CASSQSTGELFF
- | TRBJ2-1 | TRBV6-1 | - | TGTGCCAGCAGTGAAGGTGGGGGGGGCTCCGGGATTGAGCAGTTCTTC | CASSEGGGGSGIEQFF
- | TRBJ1-1 | TRBV7-6 | TRBD1 | TGTGCCAGCAGCTTAGTCCCCGACAGGGCTGAAGCTTTCTTT | CASSLVPDRAEAFF
- | TRBJ1-2 | TRBV29-1 | - | TGCAGCGTTGTCGGGTCAGCTAACTATGGCTACACCTTC | CSVVGSANYGYTF
- | TRBJ1-2 | TRBV5-1 | TRBD1 | TGCGCCAGCAGCGGACAGGAGGGGGGAGGCTATGGCTACACCTTC | CASSGQEGGGYGYTF
- | TRBJ2-4 | TRBV7-9 | - | TGTGCCAGCAGCCCCGGACTGCTCGCCAAAAACATTCAGTACTTC | CASSPGLLAKNIQYF
- | TRBJ2-2 | TRBV19 | - | TGTGCCAGTAGTATACCCGGGGGCATCACCGGGGAGCTGTTTTTT | CASSIPGGITGELFF
- | TRBJ2-7 | TRBV29-1 | - | TGCAGCGTTGAAATCTATGCTGGTTACGAGCAGTACTTC | CSVEIYAGYEQYF
- | TRBJ2-5 | TRBV2 | TRBD2 | TGTGCCAGCAGTGAATCCGGCGGGGGGAAAGAGACCCAGTACTTC | CASSESGGGKETQYF
- | TRBJ2-7 | TRBV20-1 | - | TGCAGTGCTAGAAAACTGAACGAGCAGTACTTC | CSARKLNEQYF
once | TRBJ2-3 | TRBV30 | TRBD1 | TGTGCCCAGGGACAGACAGATACGCAGTATTTT | CAQGQTDTQYF
- | TRBJ2-2 | TRBV2 | - | TGTGCCAGCAACCCAAGGGGCGTTAAGTCCGGGGAGCTGTTTTTT | CASNPRGVKSGELFF
once | TRBJ1-6 | TRBV30 | - | TGTGCCTGGAGTGAGAATCCTAATTCACCCCTCCACTTT | CAWSENPNSPLHF
once | TRBJ1-6 | TRBV7-9 | TRBD1 | TGTGCCAGCAGCTTTGGGACAGGGGATTCACCCCTCCACTTT | CASSFGTGDSPLHF
- | TRBJ1-3 | TRBV19 | - | TGTGCCAGTACGGAGGGCAGGCAATCTGGAAACACCATATATTTT | CASTEGRQSGNTIYF
- | TRBJ1-1 | TRBV6-6 | - | TGTGCCAGCAGTTACTCGTTTGAAGCTTTCTTT | CASSYSFEAFF